The entry that follows covers one T cell receptor (beta chain) sequence. Profiling relied on immunoSEQ multiplex PCR, and the TCRdb table lists in-frame clones only, not all of them. The repertoire holds roughly 150,000 clones, with 65% to 90% as singletons. This record belongs to a study of blood T cell repertoires in COVID-19. Germline V gene data show CDR1 as LNHNV and CDR2 as YYDKDF (reference sequence). This CDR3 has 14 amino acids. Deletions cut 0 bases from V and 4 bases from J, with 9 bases between. The sequencing input was peripheral blood. This chain uses TRBV15 with TRBJ1-2, with D possibly being TRBD1 (5 bases). The TCR comes from a man between 45 and 60 years old with acute or convalescent COVID-19. CDR3 in amino acids: CATSRDPGGYGYTF. The CDR3 DNA is TGTGCCACCAGCAGAGACCCGGGGGGCTATGGCTACACCTTC.